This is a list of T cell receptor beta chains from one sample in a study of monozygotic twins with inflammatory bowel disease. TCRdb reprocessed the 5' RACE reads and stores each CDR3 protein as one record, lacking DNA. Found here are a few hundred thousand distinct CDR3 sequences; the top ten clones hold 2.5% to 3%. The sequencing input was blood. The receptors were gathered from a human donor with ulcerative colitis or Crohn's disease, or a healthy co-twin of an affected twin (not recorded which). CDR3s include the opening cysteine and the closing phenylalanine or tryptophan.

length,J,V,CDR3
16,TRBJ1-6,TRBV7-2,CASSLAGGFYNSPLHF
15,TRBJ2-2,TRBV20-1,CSARTGGALTGELFF
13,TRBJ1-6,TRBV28,CATNRGPNSPLHF
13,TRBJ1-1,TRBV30,CAWKSAWDTEAFF
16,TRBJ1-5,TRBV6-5,CASSYSILQDNQPQHF
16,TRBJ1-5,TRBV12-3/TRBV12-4,CASSLARTGRGQPQHF
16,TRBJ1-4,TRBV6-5,CASSYSSGASNEKLFF
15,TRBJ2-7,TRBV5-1,CASSLLAGKTYEQYF
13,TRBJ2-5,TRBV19,CARRLRSQETQYF
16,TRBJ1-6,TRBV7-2,CASSYKIGQVNSPLHF
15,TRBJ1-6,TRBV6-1,CASTTQVPSNSPLHF
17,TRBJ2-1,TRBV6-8,CASSYPLKATEGYEQFF
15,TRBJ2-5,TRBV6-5,CASSHLRDVGETQYF
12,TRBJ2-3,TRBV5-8,CASSLQSDTQYF
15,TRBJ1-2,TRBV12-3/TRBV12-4,CASHRRNLGAGGYTF
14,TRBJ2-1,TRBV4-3,CASSKGPPDNEQFF
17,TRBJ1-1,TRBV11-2,CASSLAVRTASYTEAFF
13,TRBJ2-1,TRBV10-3,CAISAQQGSEQFF